This T cell receptor beta chain derives from a study of metastatic and nonmetastatic thyroid tumors. TCRdb used MiXCR to call clones anew from the PCR reads. The table includes about 27,000 clones, more than 14% detected once. None of the patients had undergone any treatment ahead of thyroid surgery. The study's findings and limits: Malignant thyroid tumors reportedly exceeded benign nodules significantly in TCR beta diversity, with the difference appearing in blood and tumor.

This clone was observed at least ten times. Its antigen remains unidentified. Sequenced: blood. The TCR originated in a male donor with papillary thyroid cancer or a benign thyroid nodule (not recorded which). Some clones in this sample may be carry-over from other donors' samples.

The CDR3 loop reads CASSSGRGYEQYF. The CDR3 region has the DNA TGTGCCAGCAGCTCGGGACGGGGCTACGAGCAGTACTTC. The rearrangement uses TRBV5-6 and TRBJ2-7, with D tentatively TRBD1 or TRBD2 (5 bases each). CDR1 and CDR2 from the germline V gene are SGHDT and YYEEEE. Trimming shortened V by 3 bases and J by 3 bases, and 10 bases separated the two germline ends. This CDR3 is 13 amino acids long.